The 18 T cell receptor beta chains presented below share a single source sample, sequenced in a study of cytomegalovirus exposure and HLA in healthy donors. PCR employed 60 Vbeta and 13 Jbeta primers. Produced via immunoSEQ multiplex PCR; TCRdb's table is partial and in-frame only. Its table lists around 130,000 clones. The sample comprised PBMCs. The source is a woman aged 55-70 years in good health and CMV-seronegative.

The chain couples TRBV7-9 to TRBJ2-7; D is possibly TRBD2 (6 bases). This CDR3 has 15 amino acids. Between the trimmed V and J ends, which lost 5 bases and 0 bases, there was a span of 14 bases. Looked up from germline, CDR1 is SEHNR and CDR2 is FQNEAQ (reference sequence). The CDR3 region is CASSQPRGSSYEQYF. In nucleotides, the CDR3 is TGTGCCAGCAGCCAACCCCGGGGGAGCTCCTACGAGCAGTACTTC.

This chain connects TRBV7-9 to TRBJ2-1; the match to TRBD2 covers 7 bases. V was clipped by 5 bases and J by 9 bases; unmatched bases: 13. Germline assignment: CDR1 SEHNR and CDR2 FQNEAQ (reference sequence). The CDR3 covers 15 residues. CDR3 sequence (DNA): TGTGCCAGCAGCGAGAACTTAGGGAGGGGCGGTGAGCAGTTCTTC. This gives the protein CASSENLGRGGEQFF.

CDR3 nucleotides: TGCGCCAGCAGCCAAGATAGGTCGACAGCCGGAAAACTGTTTTTT. As protein: CASSQDRSTAGKLFF. The rearrangement joins TRBV4-1 to TRBJ1-4, with a tentative D call TRBD1 (5 bases). V shed 0 bases and J shed 10 bases, with 15 bases lying between them. Germline assignment: CDR1 MGHRA and CDR2 YSYEKL. The CDR3 spans 15 residues.

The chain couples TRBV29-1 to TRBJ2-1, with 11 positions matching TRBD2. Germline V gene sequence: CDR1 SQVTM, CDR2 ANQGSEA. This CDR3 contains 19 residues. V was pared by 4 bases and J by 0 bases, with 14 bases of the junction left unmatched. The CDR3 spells CSVGASGGYYTFSYNEQFF. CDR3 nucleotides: TGCAGCGTTGGCGCTAGCGGGGGGTACTACACCTTCTCCTACAATGAGCAGTTCTTC.

The CDR3 bases are TGTGCCATCAGGAATAGAGATGAGCAGTTCTTC. Translation gives CAIRNRDEQFF. This chain links TRBV10-3 with TRBJ2-1; D uncertain. V was clipped by 6 bases and J by 8 bases, with 8 bases between them. CDR1 and CDR2 from the germline V gene are ENHRY and SYGVKD. The CDR3 has 11 amino acids.

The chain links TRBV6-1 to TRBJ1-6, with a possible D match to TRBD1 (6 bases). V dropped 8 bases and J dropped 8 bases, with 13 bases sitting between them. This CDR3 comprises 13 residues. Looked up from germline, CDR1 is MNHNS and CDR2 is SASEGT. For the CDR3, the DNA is TGTGCCAGCGGGACAACCAATGATTCACCCCTCCACTTT. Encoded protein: CASGTTNDSPLHF.

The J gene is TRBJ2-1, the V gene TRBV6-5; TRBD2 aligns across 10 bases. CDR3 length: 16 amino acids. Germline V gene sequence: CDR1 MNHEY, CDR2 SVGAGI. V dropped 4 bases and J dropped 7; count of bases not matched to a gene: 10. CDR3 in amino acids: CASSSLPSGGANEQFF. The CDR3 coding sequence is TGTGCCAGCAGTTCCCTCCCGAGCGGGGGGGCTAATGAGCAGTTCTTC.

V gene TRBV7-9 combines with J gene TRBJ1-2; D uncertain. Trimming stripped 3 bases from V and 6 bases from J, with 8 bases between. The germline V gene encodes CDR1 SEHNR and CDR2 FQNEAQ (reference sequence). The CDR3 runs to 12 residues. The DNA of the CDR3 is TGTGCCAGCAGCTTGTATTTAGATGGCTACACCTTC. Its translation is CASSLYLDGYTF.

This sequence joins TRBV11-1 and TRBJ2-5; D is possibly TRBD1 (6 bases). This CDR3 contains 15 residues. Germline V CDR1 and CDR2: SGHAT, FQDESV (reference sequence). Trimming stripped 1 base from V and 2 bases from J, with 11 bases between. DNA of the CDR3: TGTGCCAGCAGCTTAGGGTTCAGGGGTCAAGAGACCCAGTACTTC. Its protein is CASSLGFRGQETQYF.

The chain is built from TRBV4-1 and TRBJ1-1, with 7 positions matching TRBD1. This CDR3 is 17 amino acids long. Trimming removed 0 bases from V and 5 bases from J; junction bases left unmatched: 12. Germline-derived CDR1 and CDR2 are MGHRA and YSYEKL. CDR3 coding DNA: TGCGCCAGCAGCCAAGATCTTCGGGCAGGGGGAGTGACTGAAGCTTTCTTT. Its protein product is CASSQDLRAGGVTEAFF.

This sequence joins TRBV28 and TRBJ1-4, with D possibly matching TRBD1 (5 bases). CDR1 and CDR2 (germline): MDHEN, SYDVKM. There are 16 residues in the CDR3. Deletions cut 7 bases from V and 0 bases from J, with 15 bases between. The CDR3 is CASTWGGLPTNEKLFF. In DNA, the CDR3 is TGTGCCAGCACCTGGGGGGGACTGCCAACTAATGAAAAACTGTTTTTT.

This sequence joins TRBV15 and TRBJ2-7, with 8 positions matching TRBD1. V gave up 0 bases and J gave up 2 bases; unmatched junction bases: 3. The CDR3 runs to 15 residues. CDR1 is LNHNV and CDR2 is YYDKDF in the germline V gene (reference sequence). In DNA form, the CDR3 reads TGTGCCACCAGCAGAGATCAGGGGGCTCCCTACGAGCAGTACTTC. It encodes CATSRDQGAPYEQYF.

The CDR3 loop reads CASSLSGANTDTQYF. The CDR3 coding sequence is TGTGCCAGCAGCTTAAGCGGGGCCAACACAGATACGCAGTATTTT. The chain carries TRBV7-9 and TRBJ2-3, with 7 bases aligning to TRBD2. This CDR3 has 15 amino acids. Germline CDR1 and CDR2: SEHNR and FQNEAQ (reference sequence). Germline trimming cut 2 bases from V and 2 bases from J; bases unmatched to any gene: 4.

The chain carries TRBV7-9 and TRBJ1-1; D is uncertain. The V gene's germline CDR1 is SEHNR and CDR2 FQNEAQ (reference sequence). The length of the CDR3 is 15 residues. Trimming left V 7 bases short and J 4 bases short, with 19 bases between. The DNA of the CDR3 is TGTGCCAGCACCCGCCCCCCCCTTGGAGCCACTGAAGCTTTCTTT. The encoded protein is CASTRPPLGATEAFF.

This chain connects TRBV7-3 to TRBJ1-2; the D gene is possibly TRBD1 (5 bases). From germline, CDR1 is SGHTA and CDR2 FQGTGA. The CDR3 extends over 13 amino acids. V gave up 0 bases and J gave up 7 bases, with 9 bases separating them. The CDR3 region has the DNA TGTGCCAGCAGCTTAACTGGGGGGTCTGGCTACACCTTC. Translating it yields CASSLTGGSGYTF.

DNA of the CDR3: TGTGCCAGCAGCCCGAACCCGTTTAGTAGCGGGGGAGAGACCCAGTACTTC. It yields the protein CASSPNPFSSGGETQYF. This sequence joins TRBV2 and TRBJ2-5; the match to TRBD2 covers 9 bases. Germline loops: CDR1 SNHLY, CDR2 FYNNEI. The CDR3 spans 17 residues. J lost 4 bases, V lost 6 bases, and 15 bases had no gene match.

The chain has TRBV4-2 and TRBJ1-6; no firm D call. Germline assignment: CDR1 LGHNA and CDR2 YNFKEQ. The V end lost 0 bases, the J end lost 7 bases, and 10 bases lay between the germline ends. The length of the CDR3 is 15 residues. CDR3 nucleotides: TGTGCCAGCAGCCAAGATGCAACAATAAATTCACCCCTCCACTTT. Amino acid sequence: CASSQDATINSPLHF.

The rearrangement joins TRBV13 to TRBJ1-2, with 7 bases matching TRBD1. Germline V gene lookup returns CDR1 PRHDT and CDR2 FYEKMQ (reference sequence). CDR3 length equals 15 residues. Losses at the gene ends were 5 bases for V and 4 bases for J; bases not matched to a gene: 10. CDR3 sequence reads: CASSPRRDSFYGYTF. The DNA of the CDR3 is TGTGCCAGCAGCCCGCGACGGGACAGTTTCTATGGCTACACCTTC.